Following are 13 T cell receptor beta chains from one sample sequenced in a study of shared clonotypes between healthy human individuals. Terminally differentiated effector memory CD45RA+ cells were left out of the naive CD8 fraction, which was CD45RO-negative and positively selected for CCR7. The assay was immunoSEQ multiplex PCR, and TCRdb's table has in-frame clones only and misses some. This table holds about 2 million clones, roughly 95% found once. The sequencing input was naive CD8+ T cells sorted from blood. The receptor set was obtained from a man aged 18 to 30 in good health.

The chain links TRBV7-9 to TRBJ2-3; no definite D call. CDR1 is SEHNR and CDR2 is FQNEAQ in the germline V gene (reference sequence). V lost 3 bases, J lost 0 bases, and 7 bases lay in between. The CDR3 spans 14 residues. Here the CDR3 DNA reads TGTGCCAGCAGCTTTTTCGCTAGCACAGATACGCAGTATTTT. This translates into CASSFFASTDTQYF.

V is TRBV6-5 and J is TRBJ1-1; D remains unclear. CDR1 and CDR2 from the germline V gene are MNHEY and SVGAGI. V dropped 6 bases and J dropped 4 bases, with 9 bases sitting between them. CDR3 length: 12 residues. The CDR3 DNA sequence: TGTGCCAGCAGCTCTGAGGGCACTGAAGCTTTCTTT. It is translated as CASSSEGTEAFF.

This chain links TRBV21-1 with TRBJ2-7; TRBD2 is the table's D call and was not checked against the DNA. TRBV21-1 is shown as a pseudogene. There are 18 residues in the CDR3. CDR3: CASSKGGIGGFSLREQYF. CDR3 DNA sequence: TGTGCCAGCAGCAAGGGTGGGATAGGAGGGTTTTCATTACGCGAGCAGTACTTC.

The chain uses TRBV5-1 and TRBJ2-7, with 7 positions matching TRBD2. The germline gives CDR1 SGHRS, CDR2 YFSETQ. With 2 bases clipped from V and 2 bases from J, the junction kept 4 bases outside the gene matches. The CDR3 runs to 14 residues. CDR3 loop: CASSLAGPPYEQYF. The CDR3 DNA follows: TGCGCCAGCAGCTTAGCGGGACCACCCTACGAGCAGTACTTC.

For this clone: This CDR3 is also generated by other DNA sequences in the sample. The chain couples TRBV6-1 to TRBJ2-7, with a tentative D call TRBD2 (5 bases). Trimming cost V 1 base and J 0 bases, with 7 bases left between them. The germline gives CDR1 MNHNS, CDR2 SASEGT. The CDR3 spans 14 residues. The CDR3: CASSEVGISYEQYF. In nucleotides, the CDR3 is TGTGCCAGCAGTGAAGTCGGGATCTCCTACGAGCAGTACTTC.

The chain combines TRBV29-1 with TRBJ2-5, with D uncertain. CDR3 length: 14 amino acids. Germline V CDR1 and CDR2: SQVTM, ANQGSEA. Trimming pared 4 bases from V and 0 bases from J, leaving 12 bases between. As DNA, the CDR3 is TGCAGCGTTGTCGGGCAGATAAACCAAGAGACCCAGTACTTC. As protein: CSVVGQINQETQYF. Drawing the rest from reference TRBV29-1 and TRBJ2-5, the complete variable domain is SAVISQKPSRDICQRGTSLTIQCQVDSQVTMMFWYRQQPGQSLTLIATANQGSEATYESGFVIDKFPISRPNLTFSTLTVSNMSPEDSSIYLCSVVGQINQETQYFGPGTRLLVL.

For this clone: Distinct nucleotide sequences in the sample also encode this CDR3. This chain uses TRBV30 with TRBJ2-7; D ambiguous. This CDR3 is built from 11 residues. Germline CDR1 reads GTSNPN; CDR2 reads SVGIG (reference sequence). V was cut by 1 base and J by 3 bases, with 4 bases left in between. CDR3: CAWSGLYEQYF. DNA for the CDR3: TGTGCCTGGAGTGGACTCTACGAGCAGTACTTC.

The J gene is TRBJ1-3, the V gene TRBV6-6; TRBD1 is a possible D gene (5 bases). The V gene's germline CDR1 is MNHNY and CDR2 SVGAGI (reference sequence). V gave up 2 bases and J gave up 12 bases, with 14 bases separating them. There are 13 residues in the CDR3. Written as DNA, the CDR3 is TGTGCCAGCAGTTACCTACTTACAGGTGGCATATATTTT. Amino acids: CASSYLLTGGIYF.

CDR3 sequence reads: CASTLGTGDLNTEAFF. In DNA form, the CDR3 reads TGTGCCAGCACCCTGGGGACAGGGGATTTGAACACTGAAGCTTTCTTT. V gene TRBV7-9 combines with J gene TRBJ1-1; the match to TRBD1 covers 10 bases. The CDR3 runs 16 residues. Germline CDR1 and CDR2: SEHNR and FQNEAQ (reference sequence). V was pared by 7 bases and J by 0 bases, with 8 bases of the junction left unmatched.

The chain has TRBV30 and TRBJ2-5; TRBD2 matches 9 bases. Germline-derived CDR1 and CDR2 are GTSNPN and SVGIG (reference sequence). The CDR3 loop spans 13 amino acids. Trimming at V came to 7 bases and at J to 5 bases, leaving 8 bases not matched to a gene. The CDR3, as DNA: TGTGCCTCTGAAGGCGGGGGGGAGGAGACCCAGTACTTC. Protein sequence: CASEGGGEETQYF.

The gene calls are TRBV5-6 and TRBJ2-3, with TRBD2 matching over 10 bases. This CDR3 region has 17 residues. J was trimmed by 4 bases and V by 4 bases; bases with no gene match: 12. Germline CDR1 SGHDT, CDR2 YYEEEE. The CDR3 loop is CASSPDGLAGVSDTQYF. As DNA, the CDR3 is TGTGCCAGCAGCCCGGATGGCCTAGCGGGGGTTTCAGATACGCAGTATTTT.

The V and J genes are TRBV7-6 and TRBJ2-7, with TRBD1 as a possible D gene (6 bases). V was pared by 3 bases and J by 6 bases, with 12 bases between. The CDR3 totals 13 residues. The germline V gene has CDR1 SGHVS and CDR2 FNYEAQ. CDR3 amino acids: CASSLAGASEQYF. CDR3 nucleotides: TGTGCCAGCAGCTTGGCAGGGGCGTCCGAGCAGTACTTC.

V is TRBV6-1 and J is TRBJ2-7; D gene uncertain. Germline V gene lookup returns CDR1 MNHNS and CDR2 SASEGT. Trimming removed 4 bases at V and 0 bases at J, with 7 bases between. The CDR3 loop spans 13 amino acids. The CDR3 is CASSVHSSYEQYF. The CDR3 DNA sequence: TGTGCCAGCAGTGTTCACAGCTCCTACGAGCAGTACTTC.